This paragraph reports one TCR beta chain. This sample stems from a study of shared clonotypes between healthy human individuals. The CDR3 length is 15 residues. CDR1 is SGHVS, CDR2 FQNEAQ, per germline. Trimming left V 1 base short and J 4 bases short, with 13 bases between. The data were produced by immunoSEQ multiplex PCR, yet TCRdb's version contains in-frame clones alone and is incomplete. The table includes hundreds of thousands of clones, around 90% detected once. The chain recombines TRBV7-8 with TRBJ1-1; D call uncertain. This TCR was sampled from a man in his late teens or twenties in good health. The specimen was memory CD8+ T cells sorted from blood. The subset: CD45RO+ cells pooled with CCR7-negative TemRA cells. CDR3 DNA: TGTGCCAGCAGCTTAGTAGAGGGCCTAGTCACTGAAGCTTTCTTT. Its translation is CASSLVEGLVTEAFF.